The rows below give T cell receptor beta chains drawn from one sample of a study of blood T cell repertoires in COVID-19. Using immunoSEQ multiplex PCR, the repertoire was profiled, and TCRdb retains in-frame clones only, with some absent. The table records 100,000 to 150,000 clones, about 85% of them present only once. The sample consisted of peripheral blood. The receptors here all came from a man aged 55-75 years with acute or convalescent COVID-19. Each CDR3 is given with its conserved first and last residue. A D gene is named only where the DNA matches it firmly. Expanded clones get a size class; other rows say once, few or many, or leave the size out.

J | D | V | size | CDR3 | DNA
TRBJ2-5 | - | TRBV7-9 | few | CATYSGPGGTQYF | TGTGCCACCTATAGCGGTCCAGGGGGGACCCAGTACTTC
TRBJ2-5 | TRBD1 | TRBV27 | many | CASSDRGIQETQYF | TGTGCCAGCAGTGACAGGGGGATACAAGAGACCCAGTACTTC
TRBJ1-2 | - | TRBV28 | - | CASSLSESVYGYTF | TGTGCCAGCAGTTTATCTGAGTCTGTCTATGGCTACACCTTC
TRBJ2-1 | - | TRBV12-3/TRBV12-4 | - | CASSSGAFEQFF | TGTGCCAGCAGCTCAGGGGCTTTTGAGCAGTTCTTC
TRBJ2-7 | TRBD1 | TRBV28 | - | CASTLGGTGAREQYF | TGTGCCAGCACCCTCGGCGGGACAGGGGCCAGGGAGCAGTACTTC
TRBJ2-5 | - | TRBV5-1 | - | CASSLYETQYF | TGCGCCAGCAGCTTGTATGAGACCCAGTACTTC
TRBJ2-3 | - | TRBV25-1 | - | CASSAPWRGTDTQYF | TGTGCCAGCAGTGCACCCTGGAGAGGCACAGATACGCAGTATTTT
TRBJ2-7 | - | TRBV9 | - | CASSVDHIPYEQYF | TGTGCCAGCAGCGTAGATCACATTCCTTACGAGCAGTACTTC
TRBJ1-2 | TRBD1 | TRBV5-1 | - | CASSPGTVNYGYTF | TGCGCCAGCAGCCCCGGGACAGTTAACTATGGCTACACCTTC
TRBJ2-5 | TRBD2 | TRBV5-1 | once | CASSLAGTSQETQYF | TGCGCCAGCAGCTTGGCCGGGACTAGTCAAGAGACCCAGTACTTC
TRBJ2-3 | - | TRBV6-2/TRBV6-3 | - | CASSPPTGTSSTDTQYF | TGTGCCAGCAGCCCCCCAACAGGGACCTCTAGCACAGATACGCAGTATTTT
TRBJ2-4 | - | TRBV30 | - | CAWSVQRGGSAKNIQYF | TGTGCCTGGAGTGTACAGAGGGGGGGATCAGCCAAAAACATTCAGTACTTC
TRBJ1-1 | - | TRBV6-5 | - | CAVGRGGTRSTEAFF | TGTGCCGTCGGGCGCGGGGGGACTCGGAGCACTGAAGCTTTCTTT
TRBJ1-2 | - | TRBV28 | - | CASSLTQGDYGYTF | TGTGCCAGCAGTCTAACACAGGGAGACTATGGCTACACCTTC
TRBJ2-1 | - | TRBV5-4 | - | CASSLKAVSSYNEQFF | TGTGCCAGCAGCTTAAAAGCGGTTAGCTCCTACAATGAGCAGTTCTTC
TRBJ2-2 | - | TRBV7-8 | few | CASLASNTGELFF | TGTGCGAGCCTAGCGTCGAACACCGGGGAGCTGTTTTTT
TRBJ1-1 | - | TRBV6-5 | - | CASSRRVTANTEAFF | TGTGCCAGCAGCCGCCGGGTGACGGCGAACACTGAAGCTTTCTTT
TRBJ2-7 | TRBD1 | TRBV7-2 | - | CASRSLGTGAYEQYF | TGTGCCAGCAGGTCCTTGGGGACAGGAGCCTACGAGCAGTACTTC
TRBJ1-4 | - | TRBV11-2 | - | CASSPRGGAEKLFF | TGTGCCAGCAGCCCACGGGGGGGGGCTGAAAAACTGTTTTTT
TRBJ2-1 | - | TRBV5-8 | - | CASSLARGQYYNEQFF | TGTGCCAGCAGCTTGGCACGAGGGCAATACTACAATGAGCAGTTCTTC
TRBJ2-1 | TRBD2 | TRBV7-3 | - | CASSSLPGTSGRACYEQFF | TGTGCCAGCAGCTCGCTCCCTGGGACTAGCGGGAGGGCCTGCTATGAGCAGTTCTTC
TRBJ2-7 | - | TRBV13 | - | CASSLKQGSSYEQYF | TGTGCCAGCAGCTTGAAGCAGGGGAGCTCCTACGAGCAGTACTTC
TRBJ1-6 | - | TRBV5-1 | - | CASSLTGNSPLHF | TGCGCCAGCAGCTTAACAGGGAATTCACCCCTCCACTTT
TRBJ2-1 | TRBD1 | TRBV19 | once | CASSITGGGEQFF | TGTGCCAGTAGTATAACAGGGGGCGGTGAGCAGTTCTTC
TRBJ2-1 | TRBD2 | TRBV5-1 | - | CASSSTREGDEQFF | TGCGCCAGCAGCTCGACTAGGGAGGGCGATGAGCAGTTCTTC
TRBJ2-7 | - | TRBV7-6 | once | CASSRRLDSSYEQYF | TGTGCCAGCAGCCGCCGATTGGACAGCTCCTACGAGCAGTACTTC
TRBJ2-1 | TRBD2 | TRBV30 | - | CAWRQAGVSEQFF | TGTGCCTGGCGACAAGCGGGAGTTTCGGAGCAGTTCTTC
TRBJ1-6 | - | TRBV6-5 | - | CASSPSGYNSPLHF | TGTGCCAGCAGTCCCTCCGGGTATAATTCACCCCTCCACTTT
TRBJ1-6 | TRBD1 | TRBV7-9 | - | CASSSGTGSSYNSPLHF | TGTGCCAGCAGTTCCGGGACAGGGAGCTCCTATAATTCACCCCTCCACTTT
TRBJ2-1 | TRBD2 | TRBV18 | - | CASSPGLAEEAFF | TGTGCCAGCTCACCAGGACTAGCGGAGGAGGCTTTCTTC
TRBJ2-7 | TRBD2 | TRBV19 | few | CASSLLSREGHYEQYF | TGTGCCAGTAGTCTCCTTTCGCGGGAGGGCCACTACGAGCAGTACTTC
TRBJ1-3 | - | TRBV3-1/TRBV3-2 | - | CASSQGQSSGNTIYF | TGTGCCAGCAGCCAAGGACAGAGCTCTGGAAACACCATATATTTT
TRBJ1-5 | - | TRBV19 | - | CASSRGGERGQPQHF | TGTGCCAGCTCAAGAGGCGGTGAGAGAGGGCAGCCCCAGCATTTT
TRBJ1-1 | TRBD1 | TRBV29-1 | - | CSVLPWTGSEAFF | TGCAGCGTTCTCCCCTGGACAGGGTCGGAAGCTTTCTTT
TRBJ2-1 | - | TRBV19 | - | CASSIGRGGYNEQFF | TGTGCCAGTAGTATCGGCAGGGGTGGCTACAATGAGCAGTTCTTC
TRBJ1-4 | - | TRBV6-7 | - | CASSRHSFLATNEKLFF | TGTGCCAGCAGCAGACACAGCTTCCTTGCAACTAATGAAAAACTGTTTTTT
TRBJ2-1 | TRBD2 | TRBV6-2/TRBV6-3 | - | CASSLRSGSNSEQFF | TGTGCCAGCAGCCTTCGTAGCGGGAGTAATAGTGAGCAGTTCTTC
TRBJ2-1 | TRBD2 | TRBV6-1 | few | CASSEGLAGNHEQFF | TGTGCCAGCAGTGAAGGACTAGCGGGAAATCATGAGCAGTTCTTC
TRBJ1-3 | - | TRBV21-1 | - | CASSPRLQGLSGNTIYF | TGTGCCAGCAGCCCCCGCCTACAGGGATTAAGCGGAAACACCATATATTTT
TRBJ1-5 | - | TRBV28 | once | CASSSSGGKQPQHF | TGTGCCAGCAGTTCATCGGGGGGTAAGCAGCCCCAGCATTTT
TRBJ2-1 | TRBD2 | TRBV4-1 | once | CASSQDRTSGREDEQFF | TGCGCCAGCAGCCAAGATCGTACTAGCGGGAGAGAGGATGAGCAGTTCTTC
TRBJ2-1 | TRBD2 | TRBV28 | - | CASSLTGTRYNEQFF | TGTGCCAGCAGTTTGACCGGGACTAGATACAATGAGCAGTTCTTC
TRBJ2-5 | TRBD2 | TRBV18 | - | CASSLGLAGQETQYF | TGTGCCAGCTCACTCGGACTAGCGGGGCAAGAGACCCAGTACTTC
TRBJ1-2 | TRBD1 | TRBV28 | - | CASSPGGLWDGYTF | TGTGCCAGCAGCCCAGGGGGCCTATGGGATGGCTACACCTTC
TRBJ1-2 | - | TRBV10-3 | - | CAIRGGLTNYGYTF | TGTGCCATCAGGGGGGGGCTCACTAACTATGGCTACACCTTC
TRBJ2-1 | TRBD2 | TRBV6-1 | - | CASRGTSGRTEQFF | TGTGCCAGCAGGGGGACTAGCGGGAGGACTGAGCAGTTCTTC
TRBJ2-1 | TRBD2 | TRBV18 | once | CASSPFREGEQFF | TGTGCCAGCTCACCATTCAGGGAGGGTGAGCAGTTCTTC
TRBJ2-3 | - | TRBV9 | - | CASSVGLELTDTQYF | TGTGCCAGCAGCGTAGGGCTAGAGTTGACAGATACGCAGTATTTT
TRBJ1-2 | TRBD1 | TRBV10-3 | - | CAIRDRVGGYTF | TGTGCCATCAGGGACAGGGTCGGAGGCTACACCTTC
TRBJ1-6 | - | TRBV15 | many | CATSRGRGSPLHF | TGTGCCACCAGCAGGGGGAGGGGATCACCCCTCCACTTT
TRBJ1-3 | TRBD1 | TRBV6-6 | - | CASVLSTGRNTIYF | TGTGCCAGCGTCTTATCGACAGGGCGAAACACCATATATTTT
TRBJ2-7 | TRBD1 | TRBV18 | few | CASRQGLTYEQYF | TGTGCCAGCCGACAGGGATTGACCTACGAGCAGTACTTC
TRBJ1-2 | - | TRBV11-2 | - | CASSFGGANYGYTF | TGTGCCAGCAGCTTTGGGGGCGCTAACTATGGCTACACCTTC
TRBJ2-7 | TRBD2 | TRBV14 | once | CASSYGLAAGGEQYF | TGTGCCAGCAGCTACGGACTAGCGGCGGGCGGCGAGCAGTACTTC
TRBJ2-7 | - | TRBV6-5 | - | CASKGPAYEQYF | TGTGCCAGCAAGGGGCCAGCCTACGAGCAGTACTTC